This T cell receptor beta chain was recovered during a study of technical replicates of blood from several donors. The method was immunoSEQ multiplex PCR; TCRdb's version includes in-frame clones alone and lacks a portion of them. The repertoire has roughly 76,000 clones, around 94% of them found once; the top ten carry around 0.42%. The sequenced sample consisted of T cells isolated from PBMCs. This clonotype originated in a human donor in good health.

As DNA, the CDR3 is TGTGCCTGGAGTGCTAGGTCTACTAATGAAAAACTGTTTTTT. Translation gives CAWSARSTNEKLFF. The chain couples TRBV30 to TRBJ1-4; D uncertain. Trimming pared 1 base from V and 2 bases from J, leaving 8 bases between. The CDR3 runs to 14 residues. CDR1 and CDR2 (germline): GTSNPN, SVGIG (reference sequence).